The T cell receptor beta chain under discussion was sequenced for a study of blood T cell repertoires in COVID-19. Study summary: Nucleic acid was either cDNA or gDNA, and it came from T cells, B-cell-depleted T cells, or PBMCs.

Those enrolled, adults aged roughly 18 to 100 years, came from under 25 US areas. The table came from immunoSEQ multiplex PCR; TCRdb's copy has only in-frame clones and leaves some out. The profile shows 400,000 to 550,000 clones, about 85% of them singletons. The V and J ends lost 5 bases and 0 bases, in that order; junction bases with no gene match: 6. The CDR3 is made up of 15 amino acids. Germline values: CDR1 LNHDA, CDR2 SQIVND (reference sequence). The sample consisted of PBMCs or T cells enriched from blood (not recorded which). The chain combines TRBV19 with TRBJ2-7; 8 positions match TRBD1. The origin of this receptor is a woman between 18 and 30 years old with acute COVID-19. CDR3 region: CASSSRQGSSYEQYF. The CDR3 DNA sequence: TGTGCCAGTAGTTCCAGACAGGGGAGCTCCTACGAGCAGTACTTC.